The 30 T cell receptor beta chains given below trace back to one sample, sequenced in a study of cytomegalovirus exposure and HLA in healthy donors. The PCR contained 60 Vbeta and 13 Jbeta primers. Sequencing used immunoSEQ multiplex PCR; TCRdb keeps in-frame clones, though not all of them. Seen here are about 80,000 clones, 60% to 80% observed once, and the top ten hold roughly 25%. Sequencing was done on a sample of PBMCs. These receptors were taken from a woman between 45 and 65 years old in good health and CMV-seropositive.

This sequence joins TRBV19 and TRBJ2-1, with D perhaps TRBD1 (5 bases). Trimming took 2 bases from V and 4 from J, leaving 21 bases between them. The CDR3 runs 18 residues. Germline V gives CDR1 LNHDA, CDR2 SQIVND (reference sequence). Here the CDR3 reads CASSITPPQASSYNEQFF. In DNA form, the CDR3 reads TGTGCCAGTAGTATAACCCCCCCACAGGCAAGTTCATACAATGAGCAGTTCTTC. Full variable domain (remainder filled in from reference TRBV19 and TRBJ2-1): DGGITQSPKYLFRKEGQNVTLSCEQNLNHDAMYWYRQDPGQGLRLIYYSQIVNDFQKGDIAEGYSVSREKKESFPLTVTSAQKNPTAFYLCASSITPPQASSYNEQFFGPGTRLTVL.

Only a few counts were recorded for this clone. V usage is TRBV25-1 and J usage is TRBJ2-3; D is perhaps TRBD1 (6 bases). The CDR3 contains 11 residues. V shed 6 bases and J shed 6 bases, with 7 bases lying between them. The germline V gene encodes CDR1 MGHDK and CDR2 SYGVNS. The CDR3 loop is CASRRGDTQYF. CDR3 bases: TGTGCCAGCAGAAGGGGGGATACGCAGTATTTT.

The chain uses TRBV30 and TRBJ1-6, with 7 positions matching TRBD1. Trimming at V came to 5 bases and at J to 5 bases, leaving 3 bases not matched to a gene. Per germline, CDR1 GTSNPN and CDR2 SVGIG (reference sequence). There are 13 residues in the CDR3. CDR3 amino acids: CAWQGGHNSPLHF. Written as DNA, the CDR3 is TGTGCCTGGCAGGGGGGCCATAATTCACCCCTCCACTTT.

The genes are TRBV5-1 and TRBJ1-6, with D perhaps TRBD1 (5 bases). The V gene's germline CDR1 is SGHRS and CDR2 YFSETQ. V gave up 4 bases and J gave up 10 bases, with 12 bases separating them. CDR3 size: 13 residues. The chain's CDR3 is CASSPRGDSPLHF. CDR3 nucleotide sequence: TGCGCCAGCAGCCCTCGCGGGGACTCACCCCTCCACTTT.

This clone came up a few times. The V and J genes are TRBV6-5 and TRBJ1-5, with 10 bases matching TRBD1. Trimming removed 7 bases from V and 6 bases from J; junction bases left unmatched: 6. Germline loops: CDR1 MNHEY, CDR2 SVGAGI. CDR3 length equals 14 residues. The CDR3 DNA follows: TGTGCCAGCAACAGACAGGGGGCAGGTCAGCCCCAGCATTTT. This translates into CASNRQGAGQPQHF.

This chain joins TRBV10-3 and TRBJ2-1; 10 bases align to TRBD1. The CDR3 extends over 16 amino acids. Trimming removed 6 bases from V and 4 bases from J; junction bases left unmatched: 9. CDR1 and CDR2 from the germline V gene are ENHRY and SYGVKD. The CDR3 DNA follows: TGTGCCATCAGCGGCGGGACAGGGGCACAGTACAATGAGCAGTTCTTC. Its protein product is CAISGGTGAQYNEQFF.

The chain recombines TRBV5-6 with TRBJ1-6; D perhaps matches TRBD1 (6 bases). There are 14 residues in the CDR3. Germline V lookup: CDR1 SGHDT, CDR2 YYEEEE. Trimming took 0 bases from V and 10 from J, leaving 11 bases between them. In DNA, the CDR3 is TGTGCCAGCAGCTTGGACAGGGTAGGGTCACCCCTCCACTTT. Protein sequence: CASSLDRVGSPLHF.

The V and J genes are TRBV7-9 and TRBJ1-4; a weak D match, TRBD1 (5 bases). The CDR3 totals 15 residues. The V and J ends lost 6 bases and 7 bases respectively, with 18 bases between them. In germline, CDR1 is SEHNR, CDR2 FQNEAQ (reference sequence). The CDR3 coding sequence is TGTGCCAGCAGTAAGGGGATGGGCCCTAGTGAAAAACTGTTTTTT. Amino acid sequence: CASSKGMGPSEKLFF.

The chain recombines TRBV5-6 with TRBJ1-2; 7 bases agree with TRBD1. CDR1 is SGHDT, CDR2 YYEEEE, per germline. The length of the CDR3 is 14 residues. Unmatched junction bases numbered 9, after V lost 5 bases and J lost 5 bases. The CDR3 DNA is TGTGCCAGCAGTTCCACAGGGGACGCATATGGCTACACCTTC. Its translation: CASSSTGDAYGYTF.

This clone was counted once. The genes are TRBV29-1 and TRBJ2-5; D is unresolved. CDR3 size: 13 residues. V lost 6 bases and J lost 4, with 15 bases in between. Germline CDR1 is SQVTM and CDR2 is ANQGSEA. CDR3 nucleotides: TGCAGCGTGGAAAAGAGCAGGCGAGAGACCCAGTACTTC. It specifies CSVEKSRRETQYF. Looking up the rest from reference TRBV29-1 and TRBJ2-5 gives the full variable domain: SAVISQKPSRDICQRGTSLTIQCQVDSQVTMMFWYRQQPGQSLTLIATANQGSEATYESGFVIDKFPISRPNLTFSTLTVSNMSPEDSSIYLCSVEKSRRETQYFGPGTRLLVL.

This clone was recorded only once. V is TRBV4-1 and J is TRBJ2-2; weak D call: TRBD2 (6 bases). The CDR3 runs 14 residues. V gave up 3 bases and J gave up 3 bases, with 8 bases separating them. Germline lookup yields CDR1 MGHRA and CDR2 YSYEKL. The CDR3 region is CASSQAGYTGELFF. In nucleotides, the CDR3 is TGCGCCAGCAGCCAGGCGGGATACACCGGGGAGCTGTTTTTT.

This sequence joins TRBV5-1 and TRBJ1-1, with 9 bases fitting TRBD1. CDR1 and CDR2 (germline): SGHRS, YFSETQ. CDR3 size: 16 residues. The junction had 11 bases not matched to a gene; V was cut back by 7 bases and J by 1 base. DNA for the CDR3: TGCGCCAGCTCACCAAGGACAGGGGTGACGAACACTGAAGCTTTCTTT. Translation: CASSPRTGVTNTEAFF.

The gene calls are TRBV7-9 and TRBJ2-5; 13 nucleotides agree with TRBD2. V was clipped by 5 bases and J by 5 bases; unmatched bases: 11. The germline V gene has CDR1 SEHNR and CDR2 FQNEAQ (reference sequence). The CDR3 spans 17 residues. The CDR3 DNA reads TGTGCCAGCAGCCCCACTTTGGCGGGACTAGCGGGGGAGACCCAGTACTTC. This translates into CASSPTLAGLAGETQYF.

This CDR3 reads CASSLQGYSGNTIYF. The CDR3 DNA is TGTGCCAGCAGCTTACAGGGGTACTCTGGAAACACCATATATTTT. This sequence joins TRBV5-8 and TRBJ1-3; 7 positions match TRBD1. CDR1 and CDR2 (germline): SGHTS, YDEGEE. The CDR3 is made up of 15 amino acids. V shed 2 bases and J 0 bases; nucleotides not matched to a gene: 2.

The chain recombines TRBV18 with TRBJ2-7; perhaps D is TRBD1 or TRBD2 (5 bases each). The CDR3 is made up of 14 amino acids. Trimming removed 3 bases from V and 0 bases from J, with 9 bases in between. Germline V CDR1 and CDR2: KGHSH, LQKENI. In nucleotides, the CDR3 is TGTGCCAGCTCACCTTTGGGGGACTCCTACGAGCAGTACGTC. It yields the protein CASSPLGDSYEQYV.

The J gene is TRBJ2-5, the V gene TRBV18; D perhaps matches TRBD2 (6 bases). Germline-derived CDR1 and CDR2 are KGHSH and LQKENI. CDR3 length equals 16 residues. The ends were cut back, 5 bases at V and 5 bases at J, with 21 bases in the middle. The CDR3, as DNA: TGTGCCAGCTCATCCCAGCGGAGGGTCCAGTGGGAGACCCAGTACTTC. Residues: CASSSQRRVQWETQYF.

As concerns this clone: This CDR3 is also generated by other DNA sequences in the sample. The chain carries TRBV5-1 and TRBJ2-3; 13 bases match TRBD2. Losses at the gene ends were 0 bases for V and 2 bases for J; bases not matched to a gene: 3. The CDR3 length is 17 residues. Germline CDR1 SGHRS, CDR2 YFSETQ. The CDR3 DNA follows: TGCGCCAGCAGCTTGGGACTAGCGGGAGGCCTCACAGATACGCAGTATTTT. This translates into CASSLGLAGGLTDTQYF.

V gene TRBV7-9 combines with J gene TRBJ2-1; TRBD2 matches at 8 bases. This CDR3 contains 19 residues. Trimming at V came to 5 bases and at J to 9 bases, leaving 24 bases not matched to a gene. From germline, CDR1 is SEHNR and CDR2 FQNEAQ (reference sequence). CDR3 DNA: TGTGCCAGCAGCATACGATCCAAAACCGGGACTAGGAGTCGTGGTGAGCAGTTCTTC. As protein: CASSIRSKTGTRSRGEQFF.

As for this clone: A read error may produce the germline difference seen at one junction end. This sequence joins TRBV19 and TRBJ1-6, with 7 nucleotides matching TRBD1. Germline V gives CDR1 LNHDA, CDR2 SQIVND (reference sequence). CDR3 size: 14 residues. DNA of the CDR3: TGTGCCAGTAGTATTGAGGGGGCGAGTCCACCTCTCCACTTT. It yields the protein CASSIEGASPPLHF.

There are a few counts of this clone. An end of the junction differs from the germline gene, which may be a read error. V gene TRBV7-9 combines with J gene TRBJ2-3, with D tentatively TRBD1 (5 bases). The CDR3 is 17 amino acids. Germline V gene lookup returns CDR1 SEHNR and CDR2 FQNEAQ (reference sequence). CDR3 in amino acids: CASNLEFGQPSTDTQYF. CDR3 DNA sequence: TGTGCCAGCAACTTAGAGTTCGGACAACCTAGCACAGATACGCAGTATTTT.

The CDR3: CASSQDGTGQETQYF. The DNA for the CDR3 is TGCGCCAGCAGCCAAGATGGTACGGGCCAAGAGACCCAGTACTTC. The genes are TRBV4-1 and TRBJ2-5; no firm D call. The V gene lost 0 bases and the J gene lost 1 base, with 9 bases spanning the gap. The CDR3 runs 15 residues. Per germline, CDR1 MGHRA and CDR2 YSYEKL.

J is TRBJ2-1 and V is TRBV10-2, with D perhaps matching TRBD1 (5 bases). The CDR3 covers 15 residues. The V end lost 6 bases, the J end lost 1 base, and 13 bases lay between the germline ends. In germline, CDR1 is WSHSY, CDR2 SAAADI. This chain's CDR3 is CASRPRVGSYNEQFF. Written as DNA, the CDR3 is TGCGCCAGCAGGCCCAGGGTAGGGTCCTACAATGAGCAGTTCTTC.

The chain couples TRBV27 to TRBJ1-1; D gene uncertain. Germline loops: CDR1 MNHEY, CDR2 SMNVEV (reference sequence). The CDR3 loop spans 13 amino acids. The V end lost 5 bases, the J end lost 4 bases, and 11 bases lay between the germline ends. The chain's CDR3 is CASSEMFGTEAFF. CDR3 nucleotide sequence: TGTGCCAGCAGTGAGATGTTCGGCACTGAAGCTTTCTTT.

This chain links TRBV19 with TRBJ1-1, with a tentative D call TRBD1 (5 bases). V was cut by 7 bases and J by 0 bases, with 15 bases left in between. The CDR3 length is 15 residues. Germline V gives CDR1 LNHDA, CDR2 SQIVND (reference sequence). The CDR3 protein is CASTFGRGMNTEAFF. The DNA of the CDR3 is TGTGCCAGTACCTTCGGGCGGGGGATGAACACTGAAGCTTTCTTT.

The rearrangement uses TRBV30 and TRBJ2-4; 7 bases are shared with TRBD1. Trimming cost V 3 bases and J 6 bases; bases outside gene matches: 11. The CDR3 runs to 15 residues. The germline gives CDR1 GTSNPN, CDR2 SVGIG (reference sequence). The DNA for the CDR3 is TGTGCCTGGAGGCCCCCCGGGACAGAGAGAAACATTCAGTACTTC. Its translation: CAWRPPGTERNIQYF.

The CDR3 DNA reads TGTGCCAGCCGGACAGCTAATGAGCAGTTCTTC. Amino acid sequence: CASRTANEQFF. The chain couples TRBV7-9 to TRBJ2-1, with D possibly matching TRBD1 (6 bases). Trimming shortened V by 8 bases and J by 7 bases, and 9 bases separated the two germline ends. There are 11 residues in the CDR3. The germline V gene encodes CDR1 SEHNR and CDR2 FQNEAQ (reference sequence). Supplemented by reference TRBV7-9 and TRBJ2-1, the full variable domain reads DTGVSQNPRHKITKRGQNVTFRCDPISEHNRLYWYRQTLGQGPEFLTYFQNEAQLEKSRLLSDRFSAERPKGSFSTLEIQRTEQGDSAMYLCASRTANEQFFGPGTRLTVL.

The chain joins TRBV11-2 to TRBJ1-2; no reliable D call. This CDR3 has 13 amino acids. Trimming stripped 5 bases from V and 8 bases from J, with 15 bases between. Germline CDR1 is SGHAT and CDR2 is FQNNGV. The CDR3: CASSPGVREGYTF. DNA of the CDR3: TGTGCCAGCAGCCCTGGGGTGAGGGAGGGCTACACCTTC. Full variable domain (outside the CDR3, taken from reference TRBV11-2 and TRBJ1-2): EAGVAQSPRYKIIEKRQSVAFWCNPISGHATLYWYQQILGQGPKLLIQFQNNGVVDDSQLPKDRFSAERLKGVDSTLKIQPAKLEDSAVYLCASSPGVREGYTFGSGTRLTVV.

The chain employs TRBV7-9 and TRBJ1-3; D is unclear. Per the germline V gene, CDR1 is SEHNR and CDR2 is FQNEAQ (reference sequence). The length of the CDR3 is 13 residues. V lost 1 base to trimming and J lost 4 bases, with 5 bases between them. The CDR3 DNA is TGTGCCAGCAGCTTAGGGCAAGGAAACACCATATATTTT. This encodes CASSLGQGNTIYF.

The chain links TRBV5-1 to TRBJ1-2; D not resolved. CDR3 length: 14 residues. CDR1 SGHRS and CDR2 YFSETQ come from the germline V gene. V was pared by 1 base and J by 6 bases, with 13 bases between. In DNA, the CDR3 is TGCGCCAGCAGCTTGACCCGAGAGGCGGATGGCTACACCTTC. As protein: CASSLTREADGYTF.

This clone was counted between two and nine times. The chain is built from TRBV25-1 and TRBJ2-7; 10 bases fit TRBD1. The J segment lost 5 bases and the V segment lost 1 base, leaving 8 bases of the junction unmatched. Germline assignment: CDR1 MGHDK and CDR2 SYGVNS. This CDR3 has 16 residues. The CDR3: CASSEFGTGVYNEQYF. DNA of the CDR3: TGTGCCAGCAGTGAATTTGGGACAGGGGTCTACAACGAGCAGTACTTC.